The present T cell receptor beta chain was sequenced within a study of blood T cell repertoires in COVID-19. On the study more broadly: Collection of acute and convalescent COVID-19 samples took place in the United States, Italy and Spain.

The CDR3 spans 14 residues. CDR1 is MDHEN, CDR2 SYDVKM, per germline. V was clipped by 6 bases and J by 7 bases; unmatched bases: 8. TCRdb keeps only in-frame clones here, not all; method: immunoSEQ multiplex PCR. The sample lists tens of thousands of clones, roughly 90% occurring once. The receptor was derived from an elderly woman with acute or convalescent COVID-19. Sequenced material: peripheral blood. The rearrangement links TRBV28 to TRBJ1-4; 7 nucleotides align to TRBD1. The CDR3 DNA reads TGTGCCAGCAGGGCGACAGGGAGTAGTGAAAAACTGTTTTTT. This sequence encodes CASRATGSSEKLFF.